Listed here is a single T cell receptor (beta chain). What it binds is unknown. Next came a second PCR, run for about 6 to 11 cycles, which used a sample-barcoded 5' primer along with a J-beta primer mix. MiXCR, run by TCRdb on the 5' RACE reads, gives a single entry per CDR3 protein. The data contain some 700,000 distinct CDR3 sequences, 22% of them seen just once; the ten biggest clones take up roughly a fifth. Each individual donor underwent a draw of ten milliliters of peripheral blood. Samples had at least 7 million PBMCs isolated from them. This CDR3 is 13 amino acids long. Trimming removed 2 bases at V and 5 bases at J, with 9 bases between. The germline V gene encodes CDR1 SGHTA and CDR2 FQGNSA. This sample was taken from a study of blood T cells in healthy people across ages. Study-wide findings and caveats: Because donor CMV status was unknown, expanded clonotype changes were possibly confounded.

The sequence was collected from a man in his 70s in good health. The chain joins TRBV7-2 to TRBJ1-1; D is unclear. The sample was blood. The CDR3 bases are TGTGCCAGCAGCTTAAGGTTGCGGACTGAAGCTTTCTTT. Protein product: CASSLRLRTEAFF.